These T cell receptor beta chains were read from a single sample in a study of cytomegalovirus exposure and HLA in healthy donors. Repertoires were generated with immunoSEQ multiplex PCR, while TCRdb's copy carries only in-frame clones and drops some. The sample holds some 110,000 clones, about 80% seen once. Sequenced material: PBMCs. These receptor sequences come from a woman aged 18-29 years in good health and CMV-seropositive. The CDR3 runs from the conserved cysteine through the conserved F or W. A D gene is named only where the DNA matches it firmly. For some rows the clone size is stated as once, few or many, or as a class when expanded; others skip it.

clone size: .
D gene: .
J gene: TRBJ1-1
V gene: TRBV19
CDR3 protein: CASNTGRNTEAFF
CDR3 DNA: TGTGCCAGTAATACAGGGAGGAACACTGAAGCTTTCTTT

clone size: .
D gene: TRBD2
J gene: TRBJ2-7
V gene: TRBV5-1
CDR3 protein: CASSVTSGETYEQYF
CDR3 DNA: TGCGCCAGCAGCGTGACTAGCGGGGAGACCTACGAGCAGTACTTC

clone size: .
D gene: TRBD1
J gene: TRBJ1-2
V gene: TRBV5-1
CDR3 protein: CASSPGQGAYYGYTF
CDR3 DNA: TGCGCCAGCAGCCCCGGACAGGGAGCGTACTATGGCTACACCTTC

clone size: .
D gene: .
J gene: TRBJ2-5
V gene: TRBV6-5
CDR3 protein: CASSPRAETQYF
CDR3 DNA: TGTGCCAGCAGTCCCCGCGCAGAGACCCAGTACTTC

clone size: .
D gene: .
J gene: TRBJ2-1
V gene: TRBV5-1
CDR3 protein: CASSLGSSGSYNEQFF
CDR3 DNA: TGCGCCAGCAGCTTGGGTAGTAGCGGCTCCTACAATGAGCAGTTCTTC

clone size: .
D gene: TRBD2
J gene: TRBJ2-3
V gene: TRBV4-1
CDR3 protein: CASSPWGGVGTQYF
CDR3 DNA: TGCGCCAGCAGTCCCTGGGGGGGAGTCGGCACGCAGTATTTT

clone size: .
D gene: .
J gene: TRBJ1-2
V gene: TRBV5-1
CDR3 protein: CASSSGVEDGYTF
CDR3 DNA: TGCGCCAGCAGCTCAGGGGTGGAGGATGGCTACACCTTC

clone size: .
D gene: TRBD2
J gene: TRBJ2-2
V gene: TRBV25-1
CDR3 protein: CASSGSGRWTGELFF
CDR3 DNA: TGTGCCAGCAGTGGTAGCGGGAGATGGACCGGGGAGCTGTTTTTT

clone size: .
D gene: TRBD2
J gene: TRBJ2-5
V gene: TRBV5-1
CDR3 protein: CASSGTSGMGETQYF
CDR3 DNA: TGCGCCAGCAGTGGGACTAGCGGGATGGGTGAGACCCAGTACTTC

clone size: .
D gene: .
J gene: TRBJ2-7
V gene: TRBV5-6
CDR3 protein: CASSLGQGNEQYF
CDR3 DNA: TGTGCCAGCAGCTTGGGGCAGGGAAACGAGCAGTACTTC

clone size: .
D gene: .
J gene: TRBJ1-4
V gene: TRBV19
CDR3 protein: CASSSAGELFF
CDR3 DNA: TGTGCCAGTAGTTCCGCCGGGGAACTGTTTTTT

clone size: once
D gene: .
J gene: TRBJ2-6
V gene: TRBV5-1
CDR3 protein: CASTTGPGANVLTF
CDR3 DNA: TGCGCCAGCACCACAGGGCCCGGGGCCAACGTCCTGACTTTC

clone size: .
D gene: TRBD1
J gene: TRBJ1-6
V gene: TRBV2
CDR3 protein: CASTRDSNSPLHF
CDR3 DNA: TGTGCCAGCACCCGGGACAGCAATTCACCCCTCCACTTT

clone size: once
D gene: .
J gene: TRBJ2-7
V gene: TRBV7-8
CDR3 protein: CASSLSLGHEQYF
CDR3 DNA: TGTGCCAGCAGCTTAAGTTTGGGCCACGAGCAGTACTTC

clone size: .
D gene: .
J gene: TRBJ2-3
V gene: TRBV1
CDR3 protein: CTSSQAGRTDTDTQYF
CDR3 DNA: TGCACCAGCAGCCAAGCCGGGAGGACTGACACAGATACGCAGTATTTT

clone size: .
D gene: .
J gene: TRBJ1-5
V gene: TRBV7-8
CDR3 protein: CASSLGGTYQPQHF
CDR3 DNA: TGTGCCAGCAGCTTAGGAGGGACTTATCAGCCCCAGCATTTT

clone size: .
D gene: TRBD1
J gene: TRBJ2-7
V gene: TRBV27
CDR3 protein: CASRLGQSSYEQYF
CDR3 DNA: TGTGCCAGCAGACTGGGACAGAGCTCCTACGAGCAGTACTTC

clone size: .
D gene: .
J gene: TRBJ2-7
V gene: TRBV2
CDR3 protein: CATRDNLYEQYF
CDR3 DNA: TGTGCCACCAGGGACAACCTCTACGAGCAGTACTTC

clone size: .
D gene: .
J gene: TRBJ1-2
V gene: TRBV5-6
CDR3 protein: CASSWGGHGGTF
CDR3 DNA: TGTGCCAGCAGCTGGGGGGGGCATGGAGGGACCTTC

clone size: .
D gene: TRBD2
J gene: TRBJ2-7
V gene: TRBV5-1
CDR3 protein: CASSLTSGAYEQYF
CDR3 DNA: TGCGCCAGCAGCTTAACTAGCGGTGCCTACGAGCAGTACTTC

clone size: .
D gene: .
J gene: TRBJ2-7
V gene: TRBV18
CDR3 protein: CASSSPGGNSYEQYF
CDR3 DNA: TGTGCCAGCTCGTCCCCTGGCGGCAACTCCTACGAGCAGTACTTC

clone size: .
D gene: .
J gene: TRBJ1-1
V gene: TRBV28
CDR3 protein: CASSLLRGGANTEAFF
CDR3 DNA: TGTGCCAGCAGTTTATTAAGGGGGGGGGCGAACACTGAAGCTTTCTTT

clone size: few
D gene: .
J gene: TRBJ2-2
V gene: TRBV9
CDR3 protein: CASSPVGNPGQNTGELFF
CDR3 DNA: TGTGCCAGCAGCCCGGTAGGTAATCCGGGACAGAACACCGGGGAGCTGTTTTTT